This T cell receptor beta chain derives from a study of identical twins. Study-level points and caveats: Beta clonotypes that were abundant in cord blood contained fewer insertions, a pattern absent from memory repertoires.

The CDR3 consists of 16 residues. The V and J ends lost 2 bases and 6 bases respectively, with 20 bases between them. The V gene's germline CDR1 is MNHEY and CDR2 SMNVEV (reference sequence). In regard to this clonotype: Its antigen remains unknown.

cDNA carried unique molecular identifiers, and a universal primer site was added by template switching. TCRdb recomputed calls from the 5' RACE reads with MiXCR, one row per CDR3 protein. This sample has 500,000 to 600,000 distinct CDR3 sequences; about 20% occur once, and the top ten carry under 0.95%. These data were likewise used in another study, on T cells expressing NK-cell markers.

The sequenced sample was CD4+ T cells sorted from blood. The V and J genes are TRBV27 and TRBJ2-7; D remains unclear. The receptor's source is a woman aged 18 to 35 in good health. The CDR3 region is CASSLLILGKVSEQYF. The DNA for the CDR3 is TGTGCCAGCAGTTTACTCATTTTGGGGAAGGTCTCCGAGCAGTACTTC.